This passage covers 30 T cell receptor beta chains from one sample sequenced in a study of monozygotic twins with inflammatory bowel disease. TCRdb reanalyzed the 5' RACE reads and collapses them to one entry per CDR3 protein, without DNA. This sample lists about 380,000 distinct CDR3 sequences; its ten largest clones have around 2.6%. Sequencing input: blood. These receptors were taken from a human donor with ulcerative colitis or Crohn's disease, or a healthy co-twin of an affected twin (not recorded which).

The rearrangement joins TRBV18 to TRBJ1-2; the TCRdb call, TRBD1, lacks DNA for checking. This CDR3 spans 14 amino acids. The germline V gene encodes CDR1 KGHSH and CDR2 LQKENI. The CDR3 spells CASSPPWTGFGYTF.

The rearrangement joins TRBV30 to TRBJ1-1. Germline V lookup: CDR1 GTSNPN, CDR2 SVGIG (reference sequence). The CDR3 has 11 residues. The CDR3 protein is CAWSGHPEAFF.

The chain couples TRBV20-1 to TRBJ1-5. Germline lookup yields CDR1 DFQATT and CDR2 SNEGSKA (reference sequence). The CDR3 is 14 amino acids. The chain's CDR3 is CSAGRIGSNQPQHF.

This chain joins TRBV28 and TRBJ1-4; no DNA is available, so the TRBD1 call from TCRdb remains unchecked. In germline, CDR1 is MDHEN, CDR2 SYDVKM. The length of the CDR3 is 17 residues. This CDR3 is CASRRPFQGATNEKLFF.

The chain is built from TRBV19 and TRBJ1-1; TCRdb reports TRBD1, a call that lacks DNA to check it against. From germline, CDR1 is LNHDA and CDR2 SQIVND (reference sequence). This CDR3 has 14 amino acids. The CDR3 loop reads CASSVRDKNTEAFF.

The V and J genes are TRBV10-3 and TRBJ1-5; lacking DNA, the TRBD1 call made by TCRdb goes unchecked. CDR1 and CDR2 (germline): ENHRY, SYGVKD. The CDR3 spans 23 residues. The CDR3 here is CAIPLYPQKIQGERTHSNQPQHF.

The chain combines TRBV7-8 with TRBJ1-4. From germline, CDR1 is SGHVS and CDR2 FQNEAQ. The CDR3 sequence is 14 residues long. The CDR3 loop is CASSLVETNEKLFF.

This chain connects TRBV20-1 to TRBJ2-7. The V gene's germline CDR1 is DFQATT and CDR2 SNEGSKA (reference sequence). This CDR3 region has 17 residues. Here the CDR3 reads CSARGRTESRISYEQYF.

This rearrangement joins TRBV5-1 to TRBJ2-7. CDR3 length: 13 residues. Germline assignment: CDR1 SGHRS and CDR2 YFSETQ. CDR3 residues: CASSFRRSYEQYF.

The rearrangement joins TRBV12-3 or TRBV12-4 to TRBJ1-5; TCRdb picks TRBD1, but there is no DNA to check that call. The CDR3 spans 15 residues. The CDR3 loop is CASSLGGVGNQPQHF.

The chain joins TRBV20-1 to TRBJ2-3; TCRdb proposes TRBD1, but this gene call is untestable without DNA. Germline V gene data show CDR1 as DFQATT and CDR2 as SNEGSKA (reference sequence). The CDR3 has 17 residues. CDR3 sequence: CSARGGGVNDGTDTQYF.

The chain recombines TRBV6-6 with TRBJ1-1. The CDR3 is made up of 11 amino acids. In germline, CDR1 is MNHNY, CDR2 SVGAGI (reference sequence). The CDR3: CASTKNTEAFF.

The V gene is TRBV20-1, the J gene TRBJ2-7; lacking DNA, the TRBD1 call made by TCRdb goes unchecked. CDR1 and CDR2 (germline): DFQATT, SNEGSKA (reference sequence). This CDR3 region has 14 residues. CDR3 sequence reads: CSARVAGAGYEQYF.

The chain joins TRBV20-1 to TRBJ2-7; TCRdb gives TRBD1 as the D gene, but with no DNA this cannot be confirmed. The germline gives CDR1 DFQATT, CDR2 SNEGSKA (reference sequence). This CDR3 is 14 amino acids long. This CDR3 is CSAREYSGLDEQYF.

The V gene is TRBV20-1, the J gene TRBJ1-6; checking the TCRdb D call of TRBD1 is not possible without DNA. The length of the CDR3 is 14 residues. Germline V lookup: CDR1 DFQATT, CDR2 SNEGSKA (reference sequence). The CDR3 reads CSARAEKFVGTLHF.

CDR3 protein: CASSPKDREPGELLF. This chain joins TRBV7-9 and TRBJ2-2; TCRdb outputs TRBD1, but without DNA this stays unchecked. Germline CDR1 is SEHNR and CDR2 is FQNEAQ (reference sequence). The CDR3 is made up of 15 amino acids.

J is TRBJ2-1 and V is TRBV12-3 or TRBV12-4; with no DNA, the TCRdb D assignment of TRBD1 cannot be verified. The CDR3 runs 15 residues. The CDR3 is CASSFAGGAVNEQFF.

V and J are TRBV20-1 and TRBJ1-4. This CDR3 comprises 16 residues. Germline CDR1 reads DFQATT; CDR2 reads SNEGSKA (reference sequence). CDR3 amino acids: CSARDTLTASDEKLFF.

The chain links TRBV20-1 to TRBJ2-7; TCRdb designates TRBD1, a call that cannot be tested without DNA. This CDR3 spans 14 amino acids. CDR1 is DFQATT, CDR2 SNEGSKA, per germline (reference sequence). CDR3 protein: CSARSLGPSYEQYF.

The chain carries TRBV12-3 or TRBV12-4 and TRBJ2-1; no DNA is available, so the TRBD1 call from TCRdb remains unchecked. The CDR3 extends over 15 amino acids. CDR3 sequence reads: CASSQPGQDYIEQFF.

This chain joins TRBV29-1 and TRBJ2-5. CDR1 is SQVTM, CDR2 ANQGSEA, per germline. This CDR3 is 12 amino acids long. This CDR3 is CSARPGEETQYF. The complete variable domain, with remaining parts taken from reference TRBV29-1 and TRBJ2-5, reads SAVISQKPSRDICQRGTSLTIQCQVDSQVTMMFWYRQQPGQSLTLIATANQGSEATYESGFVIDKFPISRPNLTFSTLTVSNMSPEDSSIYLCSARPGEETQYFGPGTRLLVL.

The chain is built from TRBV18 and TRBJ2-1. From germline, CDR1 is KGHSH and CDR2 LQKENI. The length of the CDR3 is 15 residues. The CDR3 loop is CASSPPGTAGNEQFF.

The V call is TRBV27, the J call TRBJ1-4. The germline gives CDR1 MNHEY, CDR2 SMNVEV (reference sequence). The CDR3 sequence is 16 residues long. The CDR3: CASSLNAFGLGEKLFF.

V is TRBV5-1 and J is TRBJ2-1; the D gene TCRdb calls, TRBD1, cannot be checked with no DNA. This CDR3 is 17 amino acids long. CDR1 is SGHRS and CDR2 is YFSETQ in the germline V gene. The CDR3 reads CASRPSPGTANYNEQFF.

The chain employs TRBV19 and TRBJ1-4. CDR3 length: 15 amino acids. Germline lookup yields CDR1 LNHDA and CDR2 SQIVND (reference sequence). This chain's CDR3 is CASRRDRAGPEKLFF.

The chain is built from TRBV10-3 and TRBJ2-3; TCRdb picks TRBD1, but there is no DNA to check that call. Germline lookup yields CDR1 ENHRY and CDR2 SYGVKD. This CDR3 spans 12 amino acids. The CDR3 here is CAISGTGQRPYF.

The chain couples TRBV28 to TRBJ2-7; TCRdb's D gene call, TRBD1, goes unchecked for lack of DNA. The CDR3 is made up of 16 amino acids. Germline loops: CDR1 MDHEN, CDR2 SYDVKM. CDR3: CASSFARPGRTYEQYF.

This chain joins TRBV7-3 and TRBJ1-6; checking the TCRdb D call of TRBD1 is not possible without DNA. Germline CDR1 and CDR2: SGHTA and FQGTGA. This CDR3 region has 15 residues. This CDR3 reads CASSLSGAVNSPLHF.

The chain couples TRBV11-2 to TRBJ1-2. CDR3 length: 19 amino acids. Germline loops: CDR1 SGHAT, CDR2 FQNNGV. The chain's CDR3 is CASSSRVLATSYRDYGYTF.

The rearrangement joins TRBV5-1 to TRBJ2-3. Germline V gene lookup returns CDR1 SGHRS and CDR2 YFSETQ. The CDR3 length is 15 residues. The CDR3 spells CASSLGLTEPDTQYF.